A single sample is the source of the 12 T cell receptor beta chains below, sequenced in a study of cytomegalovirus exposure and HLA in healthy donors. The table came from immunoSEQ multiplex PCR; TCRdb's copy has only in-frame clones and leaves some out. Of tens of thousands of clones listed, roughly 94% were seen once; the top ten hold over 2%. Sequencing was performed on PBMCs. These receptors originate from a man aged 18-30 years in good health and CMV-seronegative.

The chain has TRBV11-2 and TRBJ2-7; D is possibly TRBD1 (8 bases). Trimming cost V 5 bases and J 5 bases, with 16 bases left between them. The CDR3 extends over 14 amino acids. CDR1 and CDR2 (germline): SGHAT, FQNNGV. The CDR3 DNA reads TGTGCCAGCAGCGCACAGGGGGGGGGCAACGAGCAGTACTTC. Translation gives CASSAQGGGNEQYF.

The gene calls are TRBV27 and TRBJ1-2; D is perhaps TRBD1 (5 bases). V was clipped by 6 bases and J by 5 bases, with 13 bases between them. Germline V CDR1 and CDR2: MNHEY, SMNVEV (reference sequence). This CDR3 has 13 amino acids. This CDR3 reads CASSPTGVYGYTF. Written as DNA, the CDR3 is TGTGCCAGCAGCCCCACAGGAGTATATGGCTACACCTTC.

The chain is built from TRBV28 and TRBJ2-7, with 9 bases lining up with TRBD1. J was trimmed by 0 bases and V by 2 bases; bases with no gene match: 8. Germline lookup yields CDR1 MDHEN and CDR2 SYDVKM. CDR3 length equals 17 residues. The CDR3: CASSLPLGTGSSYEQYF. In nucleotides, the CDR3 is TGTGCCAGCAGTTTACCTCTCGGGACAGGGAGCTCCTACGAGCAGTACTTC.

The rearrangement joins TRBV28 to TRBJ1-2; D perhaps matches TRBD1 (5 bases). The CDR3 extends over 15 amino acids. V shed 1 base and J shed 8 bases, with 17 bases lying between them. Looked up from germline, CDR1 is MDHEN and CDR2 is SYDVKM. The CDR3 region is CASSLYRAGLSGYTF. As DNA, the CDR3 is TGTGCCAGCAGTTTATATCGGGCAGGGCTATCGGGCTACACCTTC.

The chain joins TRBV14 to TRBJ2-7; D is possibly TRBD1 (6 bases). The V and J ends lost 4 bases and 0 bases respectively, with 19 bases between them. This CDR3 region has 17 residues. The germline gives CDR1 SGHDN, CDR2 FVKESK. Here the CDR3 DNA reads TGTGCCAGCAGCCCCTGGGGGCGGCAGGGGAGCTCCTACGAGCAGTACTTC. It encodes CASSPWGRQGSSYEQYF.

CDR3 region: CASSLAGVRETQYF. CDR3 DNA: TGTGCCAGCAGTTTAGCGGGAGTGAGAGAGACCCAGTACTTC. The J gene is TRBJ2-5, the V gene TRBV28; 7 bases agree with TRBD2. There are 14 residues in the CDR3. J gave up 4 bases and V 2 bases, and 4 bases lay outside the gene matches. CDR1 and CDR2 (germline): MDHEN, SYDVKM.

The rearrangement joins TRBV15 to TRBJ2-4; a possible D gene is TRBD1 (5 bases). The CDR3 loop spans 16 amino acids. Trimming cost V 0 bases and J 0 bases, with 9 bases left between them. Germline CDR1 reads LNHNV; CDR2 reads YYDKDF (reference sequence). Here the CDR3 DNA reads TGTGCCACCAGCAGAGAGAAGGGGATAGCCAAAAACATTCAGTACTTC. Its protein is CATSREKGIAKNIQYF.

This chain links TRBV5-1 with TRBJ2-6; perhaps TRBD2 as D (5 bases). Trimming left V 4 bases short and J 2 bases short, with 13 bases between. The CDR3 spans 16 residues. The V gene's germline CDR1 is SGHRS and CDR2 YFSETQ. CDR3 in amino acids: CASSPGLDAGANVLTF. The CDR3 DNA follows: TGCGCCAGCAGCCCTGGACTTGACGCTGGGGCCAACGTCCTGACTTTC. Combining the CDR3 with reference TRBV5-1 and TRBJ2-6 gives the whole variable domain KAGVTQTPRYLIKTRGQQVTLSCSPISGHRSVSWYQQTPGQGLQFLFEYFSETQRNKGNFPGRFSGRQFSNSRSEMNVSTLELGDSALYLCASSPGLDAGANVLTFGAGSRLTVL.

The chain carries TRBV27 and TRBJ2-5, with D hard to call. Trimming removed 3 bases at V and 1 base at J, with 9 bases between. Germline CDR1 MNHEY, CDR2 SMNVEV (reference sequence). This CDR3 contains 14 residues. CDR3 in DNA: TGTGCCAGCAGTTTCCTGGGCAGCCAAGAGACCCAGTACTTC. The encoded protein is CASSFLGSQETQYF.

The V gene is TRBV11-3, the J gene TRBJ2-2; no reliable D call. This CDR3 is built from 14 residues. CDR1 SGHNT and CDR2 YENEEA come from the germline V gene. With 6 bases removed from V and 3 bases from J, the gap between germline ends came to 11 bases. The CDR3 here is CASSPITDTGELFF. CDR3 DNA sequence: TGTGCCAGCAGTCCCATCACAGACACCGGGGAGCTGTTTTTT.

V gene TRBV7-2 combines with J gene TRBJ2-7; no definite D call. CDR3 length: 11 residues. Deletions cut 5 bases from V and 2 bases from J, with 4 bases between. The germline CDR1 and CDR2 sequences are SGHTA and FQGNSA. The chain's CDR3 is CASSPAYEQYF. The CDR3 DNA sequence: TGTGCCAGCAGCCCGGCCTACGAGCAGTACTTC.

The chain uses TRBV30 and TRBJ2-2, with D unclear. The CDR3 has 13 amino acids. Germline CDR1 and CDR2: GTSNPN and SVGIG (reference sequence). The V and J ends lost 0 bases and 4 bases respectively, with 6 bases between them. The CDR3 nucleotides are TGTGCCTGGAGTGTACGGTCCACCGGGGAGCTGTTTTTT. The encoded protein is CAWSVRSTGELFF.